One sample yielded the 23 T cell receptor beta chains listed below, sequenced in a study of T cells in Graves' hyperthyroidism and ophthalmopathy. RNA transcripts gave rise to amplified TCR beta CDR3 regions. The primer set for the first-round RT-PCR of the TCR CDR3 was HTBI. TCRdb independently ran MiXCR on the multiplex PCR reads; one entry per CDR3 protein. The sample contains about 570,000 distinct CDR3 sequences, 46% of which appear only once. Material for sequencing was peripheral blood or thyroid tissue (not recorded which). Receptors were obtained from an adult woman with Graves' disease, either hyperthyroidism or ophthalmopathy (not recorded which).

Turning to this clonotype: A much larger clone differs from this one at a single base, so this may be a read error. This chain connects TRBV4-2 to TRBJ1-6, with D maybe TRBD1 (6 bases). The CDR3 is 14 amino acids. Looked up from germline, CDR1 is LGHNA and CDR2 is YNFKEQ. In nucleotides, the CDR3 is TGTGCCAGCAGCCAAAACAGGGACGGTTCACCCCCCCACTTT. Protein sequence: CASSQNRDGSPPHF.

Ten or more counts support this clonotype. The rearrangement links TRBV12-3 or TRBV12-4 to TRBJ1-5; maybe TRBD1 (5 bases). V dropped 8 bases and J dropped 13 bases, with 18 bases sitting between them. This CDR3 is built from 12 residues. The CDR3 coding sequence is TGTGCCAGCGCCTGGGGAGGGGAGGCTCAGCATTTT. Encoded protein: CASAWGGEAQHF.

This clonotype was seen at least ten times. The chain is built from TRBV5-1 and TRBJ1-2; D is unclear. The CDR3 covers 13 residues. Germline V gene data show CDR1 as SGHRS and CDR2 as YFSETQ. Trimming took 4 bases from V and 3 from J, leaving 10 bases between them. The CDR3 sequence is CASSLDGHYGYTF. CDR3 nucleotide sequence: TGCGCCAGCAGCCTGGACGGTCACTATGGCTACACCTTC.

The chain recombines TRBV29-1 with TRBJ2-5; D is unresolved. The CDR3 runs to 14 residues. Per germline, CDR1 SQVTM and CDR2 ANQGSEA. Trimming cost V 4 bases and J 2 bases, with 14 bases left between them. CDR3 DNA sequence: TGCAGCGTTGGATACTGGGCCCTTCAAGAGACCCAGTACTTC. Translation: CSVGYWALQETQYF.

This clonotype was observed a single time. The V gene is TRBV7-3, the J gene TRBJ2-6; D not certain. Germline-derived CDR1 and CDR2 are SGHTA and FQGTGA. This CDR3 spans 12 amino acids. Between the trimmed V and J ends, which lost 5 bases and 5 bases, there was a span of 4 bases. The DNA of the CDR3 is TGTGCCAGCAGCAAAAGGGCCAACGTCCTGACTTTC. Protein product: CASSKRANVLTF.

The table lists this clonotype with many counts. At one of its ends the junction is not consistent with the germline gene, which may arise from a read error. The chain joins TRBV12-3 or TRBV12-4 to TRBJ1-1; possibly TRBD1 for D (5 bases). The CDR3 is 12 amino acids. The chain's CDR3 is CASSLGATEAFF. DNA of the CDR3: TGTGCCAGCAGCTTAGGGGCAACCGAAGCTTTCTTT.

For this clonotype: Germline and junction disagree at one end, which may indicate a read error. This CDR3 is CAIISVPTF. The DNA for the CDR3 is TGTGCCATCATCTCCGTCCCGACTTTC. The chain employs TRBV6-8 and TRBJ2-6, with D uncertain. CDR1 and CDR2 (germline): MNHGY, SAAAGT. CDR3 length equals 9 residues.

The gene calls are TRBV10-3 and TRBJ2-5, with D tentatively TRBD1 (5 bases). Germline values: CDR1 ENHRY, CDR2 SYGVKD. The CDR3 is made up of 15 amino acids. V was clipped by 2 bases and J by 0 bases, with 10 bases between them. DNA for the CDR3: TGTGCCATCAGTGAGGGGGCGACCGACCAAGAGACCCAGTACTTC. The encoded protein is CAISEGATDQETQYF.

CDR3 sequence reads: CASTQSSGANVLTF. In DNA form, the CDR3 reads TGTGCCAGCACCCAGTCCTCTGGGGCCAACGTCCTGACTTTC. The chain uses TRBV2 and TRBJ2-6; no definite D call. Trimming pared 7 bases from V and 0 bases from J, leaving 7 bases between. In germline, CDR1 is SNHLY, CDR2 FYNNEI. The CDR3 sequence is 14 residues long.

The chain employs TRBV11-1 and TRBJ2-7; 10 nucleotides agree with TRBD2. V gave up 5 bases and J gave up 5 bases; unmatched junction bases: 9. This CDR3 spans 15 amino acids. Germline CDR1 is SGHAT and CDR2 is FQDESV (reference sequence). CDR3 residues: CASSPRLAGVHEQYF. DNA of the CDR3: TGTGCCAGCAGCCCTCGCCTAGCGGGAGTCCACGAGCAGTACTTC.

The CDR3 is CASSRTRGVGEKLFF. The CDR3 nucleotides are TGCGCCAGCAGCCGGACCCGGGGGGTTGGAGAAAAACTGTTTTTT. The chain couples TRBV5-1 to TRBJ1-4, with a possible D match to TRBD1 (5 bases). The germline V gene encodes CDR1 SGHRS and CDR2 YFSETQ. Deletions cut 4 bases from V and 8 bases from J, with 18 bases between. The CDR3 length is 15 residues.

The chain combines TRBV6-5 with TRBJ1-2; D may be TRBD1 (6 bases). The CDR3 consists of 13 residues. The ends were cut back, 9 bases at V and 8 bases at J, with 19 bases in the middle. From germline, CDR1 is MNHEY and CDR2 SVGAGI. The CDR3 loop reads CARGIGGRAGYTF. The DNA of the CDR3 is TGTGCCAGAGGGATAGGGGGGCGGGCCGGCTACACCTTC.

This clonotype was picked up many times. The rearrangement joins TRBV7-9 to TRBJ2-7; 7 positions match TRBD1. This CDR3 is 17 amino acids long. The J segment lost 2 bases and the V segment lost 5 bases, leaving 15 bases of the junction unmatched. Germline-derived CDR1 and CDR2 are SEHNR and FQNEAQ (reference sequence). CDR3 region: CASSLIRRGQFTYEQYF. The CDR3, as DNA: TGTGCCAGCAGCCTTATCCGAAGGGGACAGTTCACCTACGAGCAGTACTTC.

The genes are TRBV5-5 and TRBJ1-6, with a possible D match to TRBD1 (5 bases). V dropped 0 bases and J dropped 5 bases, with 12 bases sitting between them. The V gene's germline CDR1 is SGHKS and CDR2 YYEKEE (reference sequence). The CDR3 runs to 16 residues. The CDR3 region is CASSLAPGQNNSPLHF. The CDR3 DNA reads as TGTGCCAGCAGCTTGGCCCCGGGGCAGAATAATTCACCCCTCCACTTT.

The chain employs TRBV19 and TRBJ1-6, with D possibly being TRBD1 (5 bases). This CDR3 region has 12 residues. Germline CDR1 reads LNHDA; CDR2 reads SQIVND (reference sequence). V shed 4 bases and J shed 9 bases, with 7 bases lying between them. The chain's CDR3 is CASSRDRSPLHF. CDR3 coding DNA: TGTGCCAGTAGTAGGGACCGTTCACCCCTCCACTTT. The variable domain in full, completed from reference TRBV19 and TRBJ1-6, reads DGGITQSPKYLFRKEGQNVTLSCEQNLNHDAMYWYRQDPGQGLRLIYYSQIVNDFQKGDIAEGYSVSREKKESFPLTVTSAQKNPTAFYLCASSRDRSPLHFGNGTRLTVT.

This clonotype was found many times. The rearrangement links TRBV7-9 to TRBJ1-1; D remains ambiguous. This CDR3 is 13 amino acids long. The V gene lost 7 bases and the J gene lost 4 bases, with 13 bases spanning the gap. Germline assignment: CDR1 SEHNR and CDR2 FQNEAQ (reference sequence). The CDR3 region has the DNA TGTGCCAGCACCTCGGCTTCGTCCACTGAAGCTTTCTTT. It translates to CASTSASSTEAFF.

The chain is built from TRBV11-2 and TRBJ1-6, with a possible D match to TRBD1 (6 bases). There are 15 residues in the CDR3. The germline V gene encodes CDR1 SGHAT and CDR2 FQNNGV. V dropped 5 bases and J dropped 11 bases, with 19 bases sitting between them. The CDR3 loop reads CASSDQQGLETPLHF. The CDR3 coding sequence is TGTGCCAGCAGCGACCAGCAGGGGTTGGAGACACCCCTCCACTTT.

This chain links TRBV7-2 with TRBJ2-5; 10 bases line up with TRBD2. V dropped 10 bases and J dropped 11; count of bases not matched to a gene: 13. Germline values: CDR1 SGHTA, CDR2 FQGNSA. This CDR3 has 13 amino acids. The CDR3 is CATRLAGTDTQYF. CDR3 DNA: TGTGCCACCAGACTAGCGGGCACAGATACGCAGTACTTC.

This clonotype was seen only a few times. Lacking the conserved final phenylalanine or tryptophan, this CDR3 likely reflects a read error. It is unclear where the CDR3 begins or ends on the DNA, so no DNA is shown, and the CDR3 is as TCRdb lists it. This chain uses TRBV10-3 with TRBJ1-4; the table's D call, TRBD1, has no DNA check behind it. Germline V gene data show CDR1 as ENHRY and CDR2 as SYGVKD. The CDR3 is 9 amino acids long, termini counted. The CDR3 protein is CAISDEALR.

This clonotype has a count of ten or more. The chain carries TRBV7-9 and TRBJ1-2; 9 positions match TRBD1. The CDR3 length is 12 residues. Germline CDR1 is SEHNR and CDR2 is FQNEAQ (reference sequence). After removal of 5 bases from V and 13 bases from J, the junction contained 8 bases not matched to a gene. The CDR3 is CASSVGGQGSTF. CDR3 bases: TGTGCCAGCAGCGTGGGGGGACAGGGCAGCACCTTC.

The chain employs TRBV19 and TRBJ1-1; 7 nucleotides agree with TRBD1. Germline V gene lookup returns CDR1 LNHDA and CDR2 SQIVND (reference sequence). The CDR3 sequence is 14 residues long. V was clipped by 5 bases and J by 0 bases; unmatched bases: 3. The CDR3 spells CASSDGTVNTEAFF. DNA for the CDR3: TGTGCCAGTAGTGATGGGACAGTGAACACTGAAGCTTTCTTT.

This clonotype was observed a few times. V and J are TRBV15 and TRBJ2-7, with D possibly matching TRBD1 (5 bases). This CDR3 is 15 amino acids long. The germline V gene encodes CDR1 LNHNV and CDR2 YYDKDF (reference sequence). Trimming removed 0 bases at V and 7 bases at J, with 16 bases between. The DNA for the CDR3 is TGTGCCACCAGCAGAGACGGCGCCAGGGCGATAGAGCAGTACTTC. It is translated as CATSRDGARAIEQYF.

The CDR3 region is CSASWAGGADTQYF. CDR3 bases: TGCAGTGCTAGCTGGGCGGGAGGGGCAGATACGCAGTATTTT. The V and J genes are TRBV20-1 and TRBJ2-3; 9 nucleotides agree with TRBD2. CDR1 is DFQATT, CDR2 SNEGSKA, per germline (reference sequence). V was pared by 3 bases and J by 4 bases, with 5 bases of the junction left unmatched. The CDR3 totals 14 residues.